The clone carrying this TCR beta chain came up once. cDNA came from around 0.54 to 1 ug RNA primed by random hexamers. Amplification of TCR beta CDR3 spanned 54 Vbeta and 13 Jbeta via immunoSEQ multiplex PCR. TCRdb re-derived calls from the immunoSEQ multiplex PCR reads in MiXCR, one entry per CDR3 protein. The table records about 64,000 distinct CDR3 sequences, about 94% of them present only once. The sample originates from a study of CD8 T cells in Susac syndrome. Sequencing targeted TCR beta in blood CD8+ and CD4+ T cells. In the multiple sclerosis control group, patients were treatment-naive and had stable or active relapsing-remitting disease. This CDR3 is built from 13 residues. The V end lost 4 bases, the J end lost 3 bases, and 10 bases lay between the germline ends. Germline CDR1 and CDR2: MNHEY and SMNVEV (reference sequence).

The genes are TRBV27 and TRBJ2-7; weak D call: TRBD1 (6 bases). Material: CD8+ T cells from PBMCs. This receptor was obtained from a human donor with multiple sclerosis. The CDR3 DNA is TGTGCCAGCAGTTACAAGGACAGCTACGAGCAGTACTTC. This encodes CASSYKDSYEQYF.